These T cell receptor beta chains were read from a single sample in a study of OX40 agonist ivuxolimab in advanced cancers. The assay was immunoSEQ multiplex PCR, and TCRdb's table has in-frame clones only and misses some. Of about 64,000 clones in the sample, roughly 82% were seen once. Sequencing was performed on CD4+ or CD8+ T cells sorted from blood, taken in a trial of the OX40 agonist ivuxolimab. These receptors came from an adult with an advanced solid tumor such as melanoma, head and neck, liver or kidney cancer. Both conserved end residues are part of each CDR3. D genes are given only for firm matches. Some rows mark clone size as missing; the rest say once, few, many or name a class of expanded clone.

D gene: TRBD2
V gene: TRBV11-1
clone size: -
J gene: TRBJ2-1
CDR3 DNA: TGTGCCAGCAGCTTGGTGAGCGGGGGCTACAATGAGCAGTTCTTC
CDR3 protein: CASSLVSGGYNEQFF

D gene: TRBD2
V gene: TRBV4-1
clone size: -
J gene: TRBJ2-7
CDR3 DNA: TGCGCCAGCAGCCAAGGACTAGCGGGGTACGAGCAGTACTTC
CDR3 protein: CASSQGLAGYEQYF

D gene: TRBD2
V gene: TRBV7-3
clone size: medium-sized
J gene: TRBJ2-2
CDR3 DNA: TGTGCCAGCAGCTTATCTAGCGGGCTGAACACCGGGGAGCTGTTTTTT
CDR3 protein: CASSLSSGLNTGELFF

D gene: TRBD1
V gene: TRBV5-1
clone size: -
J gene: TRBJ2-1
CDR3 DNA: TGCGCCAGCAGCTGGGGGACAGGGGAAGAGCAGTTCTTC
CDR3 protein: CASSWGTGEEQFF

D gene: TRBD2
V gene: TRBV30
clone size: -
J gene: TRBJ2-1
CDR3 DNA: TGTGCCTACATAGCGGGAGGGCCGTTCGGGGAGCAGTTCTTC
CDR3 protein: CAYIAGGPFGEQFF

D gene: -
V gene: TRBV5-1
clone size: -
J gene: TRBJ2-1
CDR3 DNA: TGCGCCAGCAGCTTGACGGGAGAACCCTACAATGAGCAGTTCTTC
CDR3 protein: CASSLTGEPYNEQFF

D gene: -
V gene: TRBV18
clone size: -
J gene: TRBJ2-5
CDR3 DNA: TGTGCCAGCTCACCACCCCGGCTAGCTCAAGAGACCCAGTACTTC
CDR3 protein: CASSPPRLAQETQYF

D gene: TRBD1
V gene: TRBV6-5
clone size: -
J gene: TRBJ1-1
CDR3 DNA: TGTGCCAGCAGCCTAGGACAGGGATGGACTGAAGCTTTCTTT
CDR3 protein: CASSLGQGWTEAFF

D gene: -
V gene: TRBV12-5
clone size: few
J gene: TRBJ1-4
CDR3 DNA: TGTGCTAGTGCCCGAGACAGGAGCAGTGAAAAACTGTTTTTT
CDR3 protein: CASARDRSSEKLFF

D gene: -
V gene: TRBV9
clone size: -
J gene: TRBJ1-4
CDR3 DNA: TGTGCCAGCAGCGTAGGGGGGACCACTAATGAAAAACTGTTTTTT
CDR3 protein: CASSVGGTTNEKLFF

D gene: -
V gene: TRBV5-6
clone size: -
J gene: TRBJ2-1
CDR3 DNA: TGTGCCAGCAGCGTAGGACAGAGCTCCTACAATGAGCAGTTCTTC
CDR3 protein: CASSVGQSSYNEQFF

D gene: -
V gene: TRBV11-1
clone size: -
J gene: TRBJ2-2
CDR3 DNA: TGTGCCAGCAGGGTAAACACCGGGGAGCTGTTTTTT
CDR3 protein: CASRVNTGELFF

D gene: -
V gene: TRBV27
clone size: -
J gene: TRBJ2-7
CDR3 DNA: TGTGCCAGCAGCGCGCTTCCGCACAGGCCGAAAGACGAGCAGTACTTC
CDR3 protein: CASSALPHRPKDEQYF

D gene: -
V gene: TRBV6-6
clone size: -
J gene: TRBJ2-1
CDR3 DNA: TGTGCCAGCAGTTACACTCACCCGGACTGGAATGAGCAGTTCTTC
CDR3 protein: CASSYTHPDWNEQFF

D gene: -
V gene: TRBV6-1
clone size: -
J gene: TRBJ2-3
CDR3 DNA: TGTGCCACCCAAGGGTACGGCATCACAGATACGCAGTATTTT
CDR3 protein: CATQGYGITDTQYF

D gene: -
V gene: TRBV7-2
clone size: -
J gene: TRBJ1-2
CDR3 DNA: TGTGCCAGCAGCTTAGCGAAGGGCGCGGGGGGCTACACCTTC
CDR3 protein: CASSLAKGAGGYTF

D gene: TRBD1
V gene: TRBV4-2
clone size: -
J gene: TRBJ1-5
CDR3 DNA: TGTGCCAGCAGCCAAGTGACAGGGGGGCAGCCCCAGCATTTT
CDR3 protein: CASSQVTGGQPQHF

D gene: -
V gene: TRBV6-4
clone size: -
J gene: TRBJ2-3
CDR3 DNA: TGTGGTAGAACGGGGGGCCGCACAGATACGCAGTATTTT
CDR3 protein: CGRTGGRTDTQYF

D gene: -
V gene: TRBV7-6
clone size: -
J gene: TRBJ2-3
CDR3 DNA: TGTGCCAGCAGCTCCCTCCCGGGAGAGGGGGCGCAGTATTTT
CDR3 protein: CASSSLPGEGAQYF

D gene: -
V gene: TRBV6-1
clone size: -
J gene: TRBJ2-7
CDR3 DNA: TGTGCCAGCAGTTTGGACAGCGAGCAGTACTTC
CDR3 protein: CASSLDSEQYF

D gene: TRBD1
V gene: TRBV18
clone size: -
J gene: TRBJ2-3
CDR3 DNA: TGTGCCAGCTCACCTCCGGACAGGAGGTACACAGATACGCAGTATTTT
CDR3 protein: CASSPPDRRYTDTQYF

D gene: TRBD1
V gene: TRBV5-1
clone size: -
J gene: TRBJ1-1
CDR3 DNA: TGCGCCAGCAGACAGGGGGCAGGTGAAGCTTTCTTT
CDR3 protein: CASRQGAGEAFF

D gene: -
V gene: TRBV2
clone size: once
J gene: TRBJ1-1
CDR3 DNA: TGTGCCAGCAGTGAAGCGCTGGGGGGGTCACCTTTTGAAAAGACTGAAGCTTTCTTT
CDR3 protein: CASSEALGGSPFEKTEAFF

D gene: -
V gene: TRBV6-5
clone size: -
J gene: TRBJ2-3
CDR3 DNA: TGTGCCAGCAGTTACTCAGGGCTTAGGGTCACAGATACGCAGTATTTT
CDR3 protein: CASSYSGLRVTDTQYF

D gene: -
V gene: TRBV27
clone size: few
J gene: TRBJ2-5
CDR3 DNA: TGTGCCAGCAGCCTACAGGGTGCAGAGACCCAGTACTTC
CDR3 protein: CASSLQGAETQYF

D gene: -
V gene: TRBV2
clone size: few
J gene: TRBJ2-6
CDR3 DNA: TGTGCCAGCAGTGAAAGTTTTCCTGGGGCCAACGTCCTGACTTTC
CDR3 protein: CASSESFPGANVLTF

D gene: -
V gene: TRBV11-2
clone size: -
J gene: TRBJ1-2
CDR3 DNA: TGTGCCAGCAGCCCCGACAGGAACTATGGCTACACCTTC
CDR3 protein: CASSPDRNYGYTF

D gene: -
V gene: TRBV30
clone size: -
J gene: TRBJ2-7
CDR3 DNA: TGTGCCTGGAGGGAAGACTACGAGCAGTACTTC
CDR3 protein: CAWREDYEQYF

D gene: -
V gene: TRBV2
clone size: once
J gene: TRBJ1-1
CDR3 DNA: TGTGCCAGCAAAAAACACAGGGACCTGAACACTGAAGCTTTCTTT
CDR3 protein: CASKKHRDLNTEAFF